This T cell receptor beta chain was recorded in a study of early T cells in non-severe SARS-CoV-2 infection. A note on this clonotype: Its antigen remains unknown.

Study-level findings and limits: Anti-spike CD8 responses were favored in VDJdb matching, and private and CD4 specificities were missed.

Unique molecular identifier tags were affixed to discrete cDNA molecules. TCRdb passed the 5' RACE reads through MiXCR, listing each CDR3 protein once. The table records some 71,000 distinct CDR3 sequences, about 9.4% of them present only once. Germline CDR1 and CDR2: MNHEY and SVGEGT. The CDR3 has 14 amino acids. Trimming pared 10 bases from V and 5 bases from J, leaving 17 bases between. This receptor was obtained from an adult who was a healthcare worker with PCR-confirmed SARS-CoV-2 infection or an uninfected control (not recorded which). The chain carries TRBV6-2 or TRBV6-3 and TRBJ1-4; D gene unclear. The sequencing sample was made of whole blood. CDR3 loop: CANSPGPQNEKLFF. CDR3 nucleotides: TGTGCCAACAGCCCCGGGCCACAGAATGAAAAACTGTTTTTT.